This T cell receptor beta chain came from a study of T cells in Graves' hyperthyroidism and ophthalmopathy. The TCR beta CDR3 regions underwent amplification using RNA transcripts as the source. First-round RT-PCR with HTBI primers amplified the TCR CDR3 region. Each CDR3 protein is one row after TCRdb ran MiXCR on the multiplex PCR reads. Of approximately 330,000 distinct CDR3 sequences in the sample, approximately 14% were seen once. Trimming pared 2 bases from V and 2 bases from J, leaving 6 bases between. The CDR3 spans 13 residues. CDR1 WNHNN and CDR2 SYGVQD come from the germline V gene (reference sequence). In the ophthalmopathy cohort, Clinical Activity Score was at least 3, NOSPECS grade at least 4, and duration under 3 months. The study excluded patients with uncontrolled infection, other autoimmune disease, pregnancy or lactation. Study outcomes and limitations: Most expanded thyroid clonotypes above 0.001 recurred in blood. The model foresaw ophthalmopathy a median around seven months prior to onset.

There are many counts of this clonotype. Its antigen is as yet unknown. V is TRBV10-1 and J is TRBJ1-2, with D unclear. The sequencing input was blood. The sequence was collected from a woman aged 40 to 50 with Graves' ophthalmopathy. CDR3 DNA: TGCGCCAGCAGTGAGGACGGGAACTATGGCTACACCTTC. Translating gives CASSEDGNYGYTF.